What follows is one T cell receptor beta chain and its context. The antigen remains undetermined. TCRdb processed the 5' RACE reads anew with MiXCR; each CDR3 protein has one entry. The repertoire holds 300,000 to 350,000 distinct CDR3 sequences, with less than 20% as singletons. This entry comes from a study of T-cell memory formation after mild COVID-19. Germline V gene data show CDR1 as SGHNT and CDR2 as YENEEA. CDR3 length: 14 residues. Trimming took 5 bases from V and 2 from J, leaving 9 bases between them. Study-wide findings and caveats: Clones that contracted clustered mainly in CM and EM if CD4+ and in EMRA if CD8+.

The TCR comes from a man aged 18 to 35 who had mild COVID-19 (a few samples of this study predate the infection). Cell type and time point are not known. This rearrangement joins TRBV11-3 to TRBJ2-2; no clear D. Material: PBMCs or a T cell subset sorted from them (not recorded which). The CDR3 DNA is TGTGCCAGCAGCCGAGGAGTTAACACCGGGGAGCTGTTTTTT. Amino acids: CASSRGVNTGELFF.